This entry concerns a single T cell receptor beta chain. Its target is unknown. The data originate from a study of cytomegalovirus exposure and HLA in healthy donors. Study information: An earlier analysis identified some 110 million unique TCR beta sequences in 150 million to 200 million T cells.

The CDR3 spans 14 residues. CDR1 SGHRS and CDR2 YFSETQ come from the germline V gene. With 0 bases removed from V and 0 bases from J, the gap between germline ends came to 6 bases. Findings and limits, study-wide: A few V segments could not be told apart, such as TRBV6-2 and TRBV6-3, and were left out. Highly shared variants forming one cluster were likely a sequencing artifact.

The PCR made use of 60 Vbeta and 13 Jbeta primers. Some clones are missing from TCRdb's copy, which holds only in-frame ones; the method was immunoSEQ multiplex PCR. This table has 120,000 or so clones, around two thirds appearing once. J is TRBJ1-1 and V is TRBV5-1; D ambiguous. Sequenced input: PBMCs. This TCR came from a woman aged 40 to 50 in good health and CMV-seropositive. DNA for the CDR3: TGCGCCAGCAGCTTGGACGGGTTGAACACTGAAGCTTTCTTT. Amino acid sequence: CASSLDGLNTEAFF.